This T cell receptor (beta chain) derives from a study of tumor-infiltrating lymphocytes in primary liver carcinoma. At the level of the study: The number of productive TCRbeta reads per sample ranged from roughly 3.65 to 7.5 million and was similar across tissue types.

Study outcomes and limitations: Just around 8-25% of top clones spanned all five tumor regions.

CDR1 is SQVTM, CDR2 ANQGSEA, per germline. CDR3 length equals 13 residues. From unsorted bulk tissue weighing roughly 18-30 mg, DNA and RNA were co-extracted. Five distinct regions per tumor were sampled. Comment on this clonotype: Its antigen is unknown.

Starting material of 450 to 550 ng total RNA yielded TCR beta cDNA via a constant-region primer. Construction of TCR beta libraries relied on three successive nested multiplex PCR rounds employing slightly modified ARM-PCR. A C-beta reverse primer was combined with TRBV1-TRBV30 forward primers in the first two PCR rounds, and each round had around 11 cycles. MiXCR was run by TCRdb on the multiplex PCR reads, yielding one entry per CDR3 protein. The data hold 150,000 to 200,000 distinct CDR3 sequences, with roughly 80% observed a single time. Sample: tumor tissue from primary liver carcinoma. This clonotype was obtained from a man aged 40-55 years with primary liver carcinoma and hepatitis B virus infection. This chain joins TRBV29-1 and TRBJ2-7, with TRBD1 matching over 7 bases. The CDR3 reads CSIAPTGLHEQYF. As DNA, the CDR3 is TGCAGTATTGCCCCGACAGGGCTACACGAGCAGTACTTC.